These 20 T cell receptor beta chains were sequenced from one sample in a study of blood T cell repertoires in COVID-19. TCRdb's copy holds only in-frame clones and misses some; the assay was immunoSEQ multiplex PCR. This repertoire shows hundreds of thousands of clones, around 90% found once; its top ten account for over 1%. The sample taken for sequencing was peripheral blood. The source is a man in his 70s with acute or convalescent COVID-19.

With regard to this clone: Other nucleotide sequences in the sample specify the same CDR3. The chain has TRBV5-1 and TRBJ2-2, with D possibly matching TRBD2 (5 bases). Trimming removed 2 bases from V and 0 bases from J, with 8 bases in between. Germline V CDR1 and CDR2: SGHRS, YFSETQ. The CDR3 consists of 15 residues. The CDR3 DNA sequence: TGCGCCAGCAGCTTCACGGGGACGAACACCGGGGAGCTGTTTTTT. Its protein product is CASSFTGTNTGELFF.

The V and J genes are TRBV30 and TRBJ1-4; D is ambiguous. Trimming left V 0 bases short and J 7 bases short, with 12 bases between. Per the germline V gene, CDR1 is GTSNPN and CDR2 is SVGIG (reference sequence). The CDR3 is 14 amino acids. The CDR3 spells CAWSVGGSSEKLFF. The CDR3 region has the DNA TGTGCCTGGAGTGTTGGCGGAAGTAGTGAAAAACTGTTTTTT.

This clone was detected once. This chain uses TRBV5-1 with TRBJ2-1, with D possibly matching TRBD1 (5 bases). Germline CDR1 reads SGHRS; CDR2 reads YFSETQ. The ends were cut back, 3 bases at V and 0 bases at J, with 13 bases in the middle. This CDR3 has 16 residues. CDR3 DNA sequence: TGCGCCAGCAGCTGGGGCGTCGTGAACTCCTACAATGAGCAGTTCTTC. Translation gives CASSWGVVNSYNEQFF.

A single count supports this clone. This chain links TRBV6-2 or TRBV6-3 with TRBJ1-1; perhaps TRBD1 as D (5 bases). Germline loops: CDR1 MNHEY, CDR2 SVGEGT. Trimming cost V 6 bases and J 1 base, with 15 bases left between them. This CDR3 region has 15 residues. CDR3 in DNA: TGTGCCAGCAGCCTTCTGGGGGGAAGGAACACTGAAGCTTTCTTT. This sequence encodes CASSLLGGRNTEAFF.

The rearrangement links TRBV4-1 to TRBJ1-6; TRBD1 agrees at 8 bases. With 4 bases clipped from V and 7 bases from J, the junction kept 12 bases outside the gene matches. The CDR3 extends over 17 amino acids. Germline V gives CDR1 MGHRA, CDR2 YSYEKL. CDR3 nucleotide sequence: TGCGCCAGCAGCCTCGTCACAGGGGGAATTGTAAATTCACCCCTCCACTTT. This gives the protein CASSLVTGGIVNSPLHF.

V and J are TRBV28 and TRBJ1-3; unclear D gene. Looked up from germline, CDR1 is MDHEN and CDR2 is SYDVKM. V was pared by 4 bases and J by 4 bases, with 11 bases between. The CDR3 has 14 amino acids. As DNA, the CDR3 is TGTGCCAGCAGTTCCCCCTTACAGGGAAACACCATATATTTT. Its protein is CASSSPLQGNTIYF.

V usage is TRBV5-1 and J usage is TRBJ2-2, with 12 nucleotides matching TRBD1. Germline loops: CDR1 SGHRS, CDR2 YFSETQ. This CDR3 comprises 17 residues. V lost 0 bases and J lost 6; bases outside the gene matches: 6. The CDR3 protein is CASSLVGQGAISGELFF. CDR3 DNA: TGCGCCAGCAGCTTGGTGGGACAGGGGGCTATTTCCGGGGAGCTGTTTTTT.

The rearrangement joins TRBV2 to TRBJ2-3; 16 nucleotides line up with TRBD2. The CDR3 totals 17 residues. J lost 3 bases, V lost 6 bases, and 6 bases had no gene match. Germline V gives CDR1 SNHLY, CDR2 FYNNEI. CDR3 region: CASRKGTSGGATDTQYF. The CDR3 DNA is TGTGCCAGCAGGAAAGGGACTAGCGGGGGGGCAACAGATACGCAGTATTTT.

The chain recombines TRBV2 with TRBJ1-5; TRBD1 matches 12 bases. V lost 9 bases to trimming and J lost 12 bases; unmatched junction nucleotides: 6. From germline, CDR1 is SNHLY and CDR2 FYNNEI. This CDR3 contains 12 residues. CDR3 loop: CASGTGGEDQHF. The CDR3 nucleotides read TGTGCCAGTGGGACAGGGGGCGAAGACCAGCATTTT.

The rearrangement uses TRBV5-1 and TRBJ2-5; the match to TRBD1 covers 7 bases. Germline V gene lookup returns CDR1 SGHRS and CDR2 YFSETQ. The CDR3 runs 15 residues. The junction had 8 bases not matched to a gene; V was cut back by 4 bases and J by 2 bases. CDR3 nucleotides: TGCGCCAGCAGCCTCAACCCGGGACAGCAAGAGACCCAGTACTTC. This gives the protein CASSLNPGQQETQYF.

The chain recombines TRBV30 with TRBJ2-1; 11 bases agree with TRBD1. There are 15 residues in the CDR3. The trim removed 1 base at V and 8 bases at J, leaving 7 bases unmatched. The germline CDR1 and CDR2 sequences are GTSNPN and SVGIG (reference sequence). CDR3 in amino acids: CAWSAAGTGGDEQFF. The DNA for the CDR3 is TGTGCCTGGAGTGCAGCCGGGACAGGGGGAGATGAGCAGTTCTTC.

The chain has TRBV29-1 and TRBJ2-3; 9 positions match TRBD1. Trimming at V came to 2 bases and at J to 4 bases, leaving 4 bases not matched to a gene. Germline V lookup: CDR1 SQVTM, CDR2 ANQGSEA. CDR3 length equals 14 residues. CDR3 region: CSVEKGQGADTQYF. The DNA for the CDR3 is TGCAGCGTTGAAAAGGGACAGGGTGCAGATACGCAGTATTTT.

The V and J genes are TRBV19 and TRBJ1-2; D gene unclear. Germline CDR1 LNHDA, CDR2 SQIVND (reference sequence). The CDR3 contains 15 residues. The V end was cut by 0 bases, the J end by 5 bases, with 13 bases between. CDR3 protein: CASSIDRGSAYGYTF. The CDR3 DNA reads as TGTGCCAGTAGTATAGATCGGGGATCGGCATATGGCTACACCTTC.

J is TRBJ1-4 and V is TRBV7-8; 9 positions agree with TRBD1. Germline CDR1 and CDR2: SGHVS and FQNEAQ. The CDR3 is made up of 14 amino acids. The V and J ends lost 5 bases and 7 bases, in that order; junction bases with no gene match: 5. The CDR3 loop reads CASSPSDRGEKLFF. The DNA for the CDR3 is TGTGCCAGCAGCCCCTCGGACAGGGGTGAAAAACTGTTTTTT.

The chain is built from TRBV6-2 or TRBV6-3 and TRBJ1-5; 7 bases match TRBD1. The CDR3 is 15 residues long. Germline CDR1 is MNHEY and CDR2 is SVGEGT. Trimming cost V 4 bases and J 2 bases; bases outside gene matches: 5. CDR3 protein: CASSSHTGGNQPQHF. CDR3 DNA sequence: TGTGCCAGCAGTTCCCATACAGGGGGCAATCAGCCCCAGCATTTT.

The chain couples TRBV5-1 to TRBJ2-7; D is perhaps TRBD1 (6 bases). CDR1 and CDR2 from the germline V gene are SGHRS and YFSETQ. V dropped 1 base and J dropped 7 bases, with 9 bases sitting between them. CDR3 length: 12 residues. DNA of the CDR3: TGCGCCAGCAGCTTGACCGACAGGGAGCAGTACTTC. It codes for CASSLTDREQYF. The entire variable domain, with the rest obtained from reference TRBV5-1 and TRBJ2-7, is as follows: KAGVTQTPRYLIKTRGQQVTLSCSPISGHRSVSWYQQTPGQGLQFLFEYFSETQRNKGNFPGRFSGRQFSNSRSEMNVSTLELGDSALYLCASSLTDREQYFGPGTRLTVT.

This clone was recorded once. The rearrangement links TRBV29-1 to TRBJ2-1; D possibly corresponds to TRBD2 (6 bases). Germline V gives CDR1 SQVTM, CDR2 ANQGSEA. The CDR3 contains 14 residues. Trimming removed 5 bases at V and 11 bases at J, with 22 bases between. CDR3 in DNA: TGCAGCGTTAAGGTAGGGCGGGATGAGGGAAAGCAGTTCTTC. This sequence encodes CSVKVGRDEGKQFF.

The chain combines TRBV18 with TRBJ2-5; the D gene is possibly TRBD2 (5 bases). Germline CDR1 and CDR2: KGHSH and LQKENI. This CDR3 contains 13 residues. V gave up 2 bases and J gave up 4 bases, with 8 bases separating them. The CDR3: CASSPVRGETQYF. CDR3 coding DNA: TGTGCCAGCTCACCAGTACGGGGAGAGACCCAGTACTTC.

On this clone: Different DNA sequences within this sample yield the same CDR3. The rearrangement links TRBV7-9 to TRBJ2-3; D gene ambiguous. The V end was cut by 4 bases, the J end by 0 bases, with 2 bases between. The CDR3 totals 12 residues. Germline CDR1 reads SEHNR; CDR2 reads FQNEAQ (reference sequence). Here the CDR3 reads CASSSSTDTQYF. CDR3 nucleotide sequence: TGTGCCAGCAGCTCGAGCACAGATACGCAGTATTTT.

The J gene is TRBJ2-7, the V gene TRBV29-1, with D tentatively TRBD1 (6 bases). Germline CDR1 reads SQVTM; CDR2 reads ANQGSEA. The CDR3 is 13 amino acids. V was pared by 6 bases and J by 0 bases, with 12 bases between. The CDR3 region is CSVETGSSYEQYF. The DNA of the CDR3 is TGCAGCGTCGAGACAGGTAGCTCCTACGAGCAGTACTTC.